These T cell receptor beta chains were read from a single sample in a study of blood T cell dynamics during melanoma immunotherapy. Profiled with immunoSEQ multiplex PCR; TCRdb holds only in-frame clones, not every one. Of thousands of clones in the sample, around 87% are singletons; the top ten hold approximately 17%. Specimen: blood, collected from a patient treated with checkpoint blockade. All receptors come from a human donor with melanoma. CDR3s include the opening cysteine and the closing phenylalanine or tryptophan.

V,CDR3
TRBV10-3,CAISVQGEGYTF
TRBV7-2,CASSLAIFLASGQETQYF
TRBV7-9,CASSLTYEQYF
TRBV27,CASSERVYELREGYNSPLHF
TRBV5-1,CASSYMTEAYEQYF
TRBV6-5,CANPGIQYF
TRBV28,CASRYGQGDGYTF
TRBV7-2,CASSLMTGGTGELFF
TRBV7-9,CASSRQILSGNTIYF
TRBV11-2,CASSLGLASYEQYF
TRBV6-5,CARAPGLQETQYF
TRBV5-6,CASSLESGGRSPLHF
TRBV21-1,CASSAPELMNTEAFF
TRBV5-5,CASSLGGQDPTEAFF
TRBV25-1,CATQGGGRNGYTF
TRBV28,CASRPNRELPLEQYF
TRBV6-5,CASSYRDREQQYF
TRBV6-1,CASSGPFSPYEQYF
TRBV7-8,CASSLGSAGDQETQYF
TRBV9,CASSVDRGPWNEQFF
TRBV4-2,CASSQTQGSVGELFF
TRBV5-1,CASSRQGAVTNEKLFF
TRBV11-2,CASSPMVGDHEQYF
TRBV5-4,CASSLAFGAGSGNTIYF
TRBV6-1,CASRIISGANVLTF
TRBV14,CASSPWRQTDTQYF
TRBV20-1,CSATGDGEQYF
TRBV7-9,CASSKRGSTDTQYF
TRBV20-1,CSARFGQPQHF
TRBV28,CASSPLGRETQYF
TRBV19,CASSRTRGSGNTGELFF
TRBV4-1,CASSQPILDWELFF
TRBV6-6,CASLAGFTDTQYF
TRBV28,CASSRPPSTDTQYF
TRBV28,CASSALAGEGEQYF
TRBV28,CASRPKQGASTTGELFF
TRBV5-6,CASRRIQETQYF
TRBV6-5,CAWRGRENYEQYF
TRBV7-2,CASSVGLAGGTDTQYF
TRBV28,CASSLRAGSSYEQYF
TRBV28,CASSLTGYGYTF
TRBV18,CASSAIGGGDEQYF
TRBV18,CASSPRFLGGNQPQHF
TRBV28,CASSLWGGEGEQYF
TRBV28,CVSSRGRRNSIAANEKLFF
TRBV2,CASSQDSQPQHF
TRBV30,CAWSLSVTGELFF
TRBV2,CASLWDSGANVLTF
TRBV19,CAIQTSGTGELFF
TRBV28,CASSSSRSGNSYEQYF
TRBV7-9,CASSPTASTGELFF
TRBV5-1,CASSLQGAGELFF
TRBV11-2,CASSTGPGPRETQYF
TRBV6-4,CASSRTGDYGYTF
TRBV18,CASSPTGPRKRADGDRF
TRBV2,CASSAVGTGILYGYTF
TRBV30,CAYPTSGKEHRGAVF